Listed below are T cell receptor beta chains from one sample, sequenced in a study of cytomegalovirus exposure and HLA in healthy donors. Data came from immunoSEQ multiplex PCR; TCRdb stores just in-frame clones and leaves some out. The table records under 85,000 clones, 78% of them present only once. Sequenced: PBMCs. The receptors were gathered from a middle-aged man in good health and CMV-seronegative. Both conserved end residues are part of each CDR3. The D gene is left open where the match is weak. The size entry is marked missing in some rows and otherwise reads once, few, many or a size class.

.	.	TRBV6-5	TRBJ2-7	TGTGCCAGCAGTTACACGAACTCCGCGACAGCCTACGAGCAGTACTTC	CASSYTNSATAYEQYF
.	TRBD1	TRBV15	TRBJ2-2	TGTGCCACCAGACCGGGACAGATCACCGGGGAGCTGTTTTTT	CATRPGQITGELFF
few	.	TRBV12-5	TRBJ2-3	TGTGCTAGTGGTTTGGTACGAGGTACGCAGTATTTT	CASGLVRGTQYF
.	.	TRBV27	TRBJ1-5	TGTGCCAGCGCAGGGAAGGGTCAGCCCCAGCATTTT	CASAGKGQPQHF
.	.	TRBV28	TRBJ1-2	TGTGCCAGCAGTTTATCCGGGAGGTTGCTCTATGGCTACACCTTC	CASSLSGRLLYGYTF
.	TRBD1	TRBV14	TRBJ2-1	TGTGCCAGCAGCCCCACTATACCGGGACAGGGGAATGAGCAGTTCTTC	CASSPTIPGQGNEQFF
.	.	TRBV6-5	TRBJ2-3	TGTGCCAGCAGCCGGAGGGAGGGCACAGATACGCAGTATTTT	CASSRREGTDTQYF
medium-sized	.	TRBV16	TRBJ1-5	TGTGCCAGCAGCCAAGGGGAGGTGCAGCGTCAGCCCCAGCATTTT	CASSQGEVQRQPQHF
.	TRBD2	TRBV5-4	TRBJ2-7	TGTGCCAGCAGGGGCGACAGGGCAGAAAGGACTAGCGGGACCTACGAGCAGTACTTC	CASRGDRAERTSGTYEQYF
.	.	TRBV6-1	TRBJ2-4	TGTGCCAGCAGTGAAAGTCTGCAGGCCAGGAACAGTCAGTACTTC	CASSESLQARNSQYF
.	TRBD2	TRBV14	TRBJ2-1	TGTGCCAGCAGCCTCGGGAGGTACAATGAGCAGTTCTTC	CASSLGRYNEQFF
few	TRBD1	TRBV28	TRBJ1-5	TGTGCCAGCAGTGGGGACAGTAATCAGCCCCAGCATTTT	CASSGDSNQPQHF
few	TRBD1	TRBV2	TRBJ2-7	TGTGCCAGCAGCCAGGGACAGTCCTACGAGCAGTACTTC	CASSQGQSYEQYF
.	.	TRBV6-4	TRBJ1-1	TGTGCCAGCAGTGCCTCGGGGGCTATGAACACTGAAGCTTTCTTT	CASSASGAMNTEAFF
.	.	TRBV7-9	TRBJ2-1	TGTGCCAGCAGCTTACTAAGTTCTTACAATGAGCAGTTCTTC	CASSLLSSYNEQFF
.	TRBD1	TRBV5-1	TRBJ1-1	TGCGCCAGCAGCTTGGGGGGTACAGGGGCGATGGCTTTCTTT	CASSLGGTGAMAFF
once	.	TRBV14	TRBJ2-7	TGTGCCAGCAGCCAAGAAGCAGGGATCTCCTACGAGCAGTACTTC	CASSQEAGISYEQYF
.	.	TRBV6-5	TRBJ2-2	TGTGCCAGCAGCAGACCGGGGAGACTGGCCGGGGAGCTGTTTTTT	CASSRPGRLAGELFF
.	.	TRBV6-1	TRBJ1-2	TGTGCCAGCAGTGAATTTTCATCGGAGGGCGGCTACACCTTC	CASSEFSSEGGYTF
.	.	TRBV6-1	TRBJ1-1	TGCGCCAGCAGGATACAGAACACTGAAGCTTTCTTT	CASRIQNTEAFF
.	.	TRBV6-5	TRBJ2-1	TGTGCCAGCAGCTCGGACTGGAAAAACAATGAGCAGTTCTTC	CASSSDWKNNEQFF
.	.	TRBV7-8	TRBJ1-1	TGTGCCAGCAGCTACGGGGTCACTGAAGCTTTCTTT	CASSYGVTEAFF
once	TRBD2	TRBV19	TRBJ2-7	TGTGCCAGTAGTATGAGCGGGAGAAGGGAACGCGAGCAGTACTTC	CASSMSGRREREQYF
.	TRBD2	TRBV7-2	TRBJ2-5	TGTGCCAGCAGCTTCACTAGCGGCCAAGAGACCCAGTACTTC	CASSFTSGQETQYF
.	TRBD2	TRBV6-5	TRBJ2-5	TGTGCCAGCAGAACCCCGGGAGGCCAAGAGACCCAGTACTTC	CASRTPGGQETQYF
.	.	TRBV5-1	TRBJ2-1	TGCGCCAGCAGCCCCTCGACGGCCGCGTCGGGGGATGAGCAGTTCTTC	CASSPSTAASGDEQFF